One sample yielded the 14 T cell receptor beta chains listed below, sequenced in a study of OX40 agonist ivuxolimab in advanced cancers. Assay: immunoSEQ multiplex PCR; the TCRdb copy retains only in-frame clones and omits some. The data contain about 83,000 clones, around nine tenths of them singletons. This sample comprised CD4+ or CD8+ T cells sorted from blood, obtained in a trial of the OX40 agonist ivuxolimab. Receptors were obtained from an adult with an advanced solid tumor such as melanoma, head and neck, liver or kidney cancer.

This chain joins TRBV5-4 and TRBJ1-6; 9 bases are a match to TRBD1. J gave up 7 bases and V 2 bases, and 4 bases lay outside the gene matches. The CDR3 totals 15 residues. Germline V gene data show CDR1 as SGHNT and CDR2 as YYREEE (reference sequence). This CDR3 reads CASSLWDRVNSPLHF. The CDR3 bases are TGTGCCAGCAGCTTATGGGACAGGGTGAATTCACCCCTCCACTTT.

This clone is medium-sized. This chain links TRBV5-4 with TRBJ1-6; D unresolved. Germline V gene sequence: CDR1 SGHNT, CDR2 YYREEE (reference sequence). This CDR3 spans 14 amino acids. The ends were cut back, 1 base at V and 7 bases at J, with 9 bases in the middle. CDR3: CASSLYGNNSPLHF. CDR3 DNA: TGTGCCAGCAGCTTGTACGGGAACAATTCACCCCTCCACTTT.

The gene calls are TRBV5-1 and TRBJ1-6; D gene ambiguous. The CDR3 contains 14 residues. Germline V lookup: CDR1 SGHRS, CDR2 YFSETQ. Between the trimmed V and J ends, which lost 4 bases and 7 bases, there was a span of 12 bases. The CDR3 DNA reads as TGCGCCAGCAGCCCGGGCACCGTAAATTCACCCCTCCACTTT. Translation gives CASSPGTVNSPLHF.

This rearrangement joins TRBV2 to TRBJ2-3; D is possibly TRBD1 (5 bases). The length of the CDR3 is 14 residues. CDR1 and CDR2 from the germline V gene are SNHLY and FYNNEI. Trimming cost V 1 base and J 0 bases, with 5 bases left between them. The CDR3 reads CASSEDRSTDTQYF. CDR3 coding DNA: TGTGCCAGCAGTGAAGACAGGAGCACAGATACGCAGTATTTT.

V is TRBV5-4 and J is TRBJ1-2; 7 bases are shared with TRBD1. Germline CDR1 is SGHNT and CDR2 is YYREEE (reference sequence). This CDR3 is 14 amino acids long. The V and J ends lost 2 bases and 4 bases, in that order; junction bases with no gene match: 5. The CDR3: CASSFQGEGYGYTF. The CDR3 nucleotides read TGTGCCAGCAGCTTCCAGGGGGAAGGCTATGGCTACACCTTC.

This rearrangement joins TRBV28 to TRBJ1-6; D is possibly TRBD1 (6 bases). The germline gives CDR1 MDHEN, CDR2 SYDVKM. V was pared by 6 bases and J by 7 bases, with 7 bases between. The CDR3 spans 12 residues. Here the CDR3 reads CASRQGNSPLHF. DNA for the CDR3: TGTGCCAGCAGACAGGGAAATTCACCCCTCCACTTT.

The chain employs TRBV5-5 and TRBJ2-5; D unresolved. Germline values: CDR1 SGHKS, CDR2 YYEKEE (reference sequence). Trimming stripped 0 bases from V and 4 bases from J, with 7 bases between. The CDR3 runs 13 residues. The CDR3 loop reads CASSLGPIETQYF. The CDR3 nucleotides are TGTGCCAGCAGCTTGGGACCCATAGAGACCCAGTACTTC. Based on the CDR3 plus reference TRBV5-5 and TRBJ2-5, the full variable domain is DAGVTQSPTHLIKTRGQQVTLRCSPISGHKSVSWYQQVLGQGPQFIFQYYEKEERGRGNFPDRFSARQFPNYSSELNVNALLLGDSALYLCASSLGPIETQYFGPGTRLLVL.

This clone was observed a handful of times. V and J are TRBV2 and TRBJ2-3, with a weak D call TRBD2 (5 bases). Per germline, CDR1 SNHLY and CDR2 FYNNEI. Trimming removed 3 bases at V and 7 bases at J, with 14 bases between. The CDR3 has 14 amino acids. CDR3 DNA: TGTGCCAGCAGTGAGCGTCGGGATCTCTATACGCAGTATTTT. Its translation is CASSERRDLYTQYF.

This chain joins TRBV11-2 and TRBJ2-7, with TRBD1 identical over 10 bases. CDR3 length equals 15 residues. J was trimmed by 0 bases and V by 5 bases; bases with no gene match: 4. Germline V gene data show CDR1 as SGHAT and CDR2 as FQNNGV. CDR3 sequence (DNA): TGTGCCAGCAGCCGGGACAGGGGCTACTCCTACGAGCAGTACTTC. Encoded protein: CASSRDRGYSYEQYF. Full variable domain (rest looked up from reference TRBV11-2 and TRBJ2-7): EAGVAQSPRYKIIEKRQSVAFWCNPISGHATLYWYQQILGQGPKLLIQFQNNGVVDDSQLPKDRFSAERLKGVDSTLKIQPAKLEDSAVYLCASSRDRGYSYEQYFGPGTRLTVT.

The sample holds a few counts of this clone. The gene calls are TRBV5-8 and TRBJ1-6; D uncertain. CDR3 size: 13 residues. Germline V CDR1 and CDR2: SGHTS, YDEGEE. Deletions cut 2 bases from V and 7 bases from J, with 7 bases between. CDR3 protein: CASSLRSNSPLHF. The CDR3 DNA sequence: TGTGCCAGCAGCTTACGCAGCAATTCACCCCTCCACTTT.

In nucleotides, the CDR3 is TGCGCCAGCAGCCCTCGGGGGCAGGGGTTCAGCGAGCAGTACTTC. It codes for CASSPRGQGFSEQYF. The rearrangement uses TRBV5-1 and TRBJ2-7, with D possibly called TRBD1 or TRBD2 (6 bases each). The germline V gene encodes CDR1 SGHRS and CDR2 YFSETQ. V lost 4 bases, J lost 6 bases, and 20 bases lay in between. CDR3 length equals 15 residues.

DNA of the CDR3: TGTGCCAGCAGCAGCCCCCAGCCCCAGCATTTT. It translates to CASSSPQPQHF. The rearrangement joins TRBV28 to TRBJ1-5; D is unclear. V was cut by 6 bases and J by 7 bases, with 7 bases left in between. Germline CDR1 and CDR2: MDHEN and SYDVKM. The CDR3 contains 11 residues.

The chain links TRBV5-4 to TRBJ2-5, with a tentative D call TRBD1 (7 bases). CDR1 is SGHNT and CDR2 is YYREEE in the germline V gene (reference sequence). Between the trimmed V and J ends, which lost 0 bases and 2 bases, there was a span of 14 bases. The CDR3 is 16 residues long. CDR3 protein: CASSLGGTALQETQYF. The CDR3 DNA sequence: TGTGCCAGCAGCTTGGGCGGGACAGCCCTTCAAGAGACCCAGTACTTC.

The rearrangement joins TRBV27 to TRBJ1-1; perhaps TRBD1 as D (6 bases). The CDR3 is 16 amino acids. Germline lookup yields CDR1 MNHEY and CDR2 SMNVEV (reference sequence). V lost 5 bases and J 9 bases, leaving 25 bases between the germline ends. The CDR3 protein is CASSSRGGTALYKAFF. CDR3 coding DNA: TGTGCCAGCAGTAGTAGGGGGGGCACCGCCTTATATAAAGCTTTCTTT.